These T cell receptor beta chains were read from a single sample in a study of shared clonotypes between healthy human individuals. The data were produced by immunoSEQ multiplex PCR, yet TCRdb's version contains in-frame clones alone and is incomplete. The repertoire consists of roughly 2.1 million clones, with about 92% occurring once and the leading ten covering more than 1.5%. Sequencing input: naive CD8+ T cells from PBMCs. The receptor set was obtained from a man aged 18 to 30 in good health. Some clones in this sample may be carry-over from other donors' samples. The CDR3 runs from the conserved cysteine through the conserved F or W.

V gene: TRBV2
J gene: TRBJ2-1
CDR3 protein: CASTGTITYNEQFF

V gene: TRBV27
J gene: TRBJ2-7
CDR3 protein: CASSFGWQGTDEQYF

V gene: TRBV9
J gene: TRBJ1-4
CDR3 protein: CASSVGQAWSNEKLFF

V gene: TRBV28
J gene: TRBJ2-2
CDR3 protein: CASSTGNGELFF

V gene: TRBV7-9
J gene: TRBJ2-3
CDR3 protein: CASSQLSTDTQYF

V gene: TRBV7-2
J gene: TRBJ2-3
CDR3 protein: CASSLSYIGTTDTQYF

V gene: TRBV27
J gene: TRBJ2-7
CDR3 protein: CASSRGRYEQYF

V gene: TRBV6-5
J gene: TRBJ2-7
CDR3 protein: CASSYGSRDEQYF

V gene: TRBV30
J gene: TRBJ2-7
CDR3 protein: CAWTYDRGSYEQYF

V gene: TRBV28
J gene: TRBJ2-7
CDR3 protein: CASSGRYLGVSTYEQYF

V gene: TRBV7-9
J gene: TRBJ1-1
CDR3 protein: CASSWGPTEAFF

V gene: TRBV7-8
J gene: TRBJ2-2
CDR3 protein: CASSSHPTSGEGTGELFF

V gene: TRBV14
J gene: TRBJ2-1
CDR3 protein: CASSQDTYYNEQFF

V gene: TRBV27
J gene: TRBJ2-3
CDR3 protein: CASSLSIYVGSTDTQYF

V gene: TRBV30
J gene: TRBJ2-7
CDR3 protein: CAWSLDSNSYEQYF

V gene: TRBV7-9
J gene: TRBJ2-4
CDR3 protein: CASSLNLGLENIQYF

V gene: TRBV7-8
J gene: TRBJ2-3
CDR3 protein: CASSGSEGIYKDTQYF

V gene: TRBV15
J gene: TRBJ2-5
CDR3 protein: CATSRDNTGGRETQYF

V gene: TRBV27
J gene: TRBJ2-5
CDR3 protein: CASSSRERGETQYF